A single sample is the source of the 21 T cell receptor beta chains below, sequenced in a study of regulatory T cells in long-lasting Graves disease. Relying on iRepertoire HTBI primers and Arm-PCR of CDR3 regions, the team built TCR beta libraries. TCRdb called the multiplex PCR reads again in MiXCR, with one record for every CDR3 protein. The sample consists of a few hundred thousand distinct CDR3 sequences, 14% of them appearing once. Time point denoted: newly diagnosed GD, antithyroid drugs for less than 3 months. Scientists built the TCR library using RNA that was extracted from PBMCs. The data also belong to a second study, concerning T cells in Graves' hyperthyroidism and ophthalmopathy.

The source material was peripheral blood mononuclear cells (PBMCs), sampled at new diagnosis, from a patient treated with antithyroid drugs. All receptors come from a woman between 50 and 59 years old with Graves disease.

A few counts support this clonotype. This chain connects TRBV14 to TRBJ1-1, with no clear D. CDR3 length: 13 amino acids. The germline V gene has CDR1 SGHDN and CDR2 FVKESK. Trimming removed 1 base from V and 3 bases from J, with 6 bases in between. The CDR3 nucleotides read TGTGCCAGCAGCCAAGTCGAGGACACTGAAGCTTTCTTT. This gives the protein CASSQVEDTEAFF.

Only a few counts were recorded for this clonotype. V is TRBV2 and J is TRBJ1-1; the D gene is possibly TRBD1 (6 bases). V dropped 3 bases and J dropped 1 base, with 9 bases sitting between them. Germline V gene sequence: CDR1 SNHLY, CDR2 FYNNEI. This CDR3 is built from 14 residues. CDR3: CASSDRGRNTEAFF. The CDR3 nucleotides read TGTGCCAGCAGTGACAGGGGCCGGAACACTGAAGCTTTCTTT.

This clonotype was picked up many times. CDR3 nucleotide sequence: TGTGCCAGCAGTCCTACGGGTCCCGCAACTAATGAAAAACTGTTTTTT. It yields the protein CASSPTGPATNEKLFF. The chain joins TRBV6-1 to TRBJ1-4; D not certain. Trimming left V 5 bases short and J 0 bases short, with 13 bases between. Germline V gives CDR1 MNHNS, CDR2 SASEGT. This CDR3 is 16 amino acids long.

This clonotype occurred many times. The rearrangement links TRBV11-3 to TRBJ1-1, with D unclear. V dropped 5 bases and J dropped 3 bases, with 13 bases sitting between them. The CDR3 totals 14 residues. Germline-derived CDR1 and CDR2 are SGHNT and YENEEA. Here the CDR3 reads CASSQSAGDTEAFF. The CDR3 DNA reads as TGTGCCAGCAGCCAGAGCGCTGGGGACACTGAAGCTTTCTTT.

This sequence joins TRBV4-2 and TRBJ1-2; D not certain. This CDR3 region has 13 residues. The ends were cut back, 3 bases at V and 8 bases at J, with 13 bases in the middle. Looked up from germline, CDR1 is LGHNA and CDR2 is YNFKEQ. The CDR3 here is CASSQGQVGGYTF. CDR3 DNA sequence: TGTGCCAGCAGCCAGGGTCAGGTTGGCGGCTACACCTTC.

The chain has TRBV10-3 and TRBJ1-5; D is ambiguous. The V gene's germline CDR1 is ENHRY and CDR2 SYGVKD. CDR3 size: 13 residues. Trimming left V 11 bases short and J 5 bases short, with 16 bases between. The CDR3, as DNA: TGTGCCGGAGCGTCGAACACCGATCAGCCCCAGCATTTT. It specifies CAGASNTDQPQHF.

The chain employs TRBV18 and TRBJ2-7; 11 bases map to TRBD2. The CDR3 extends over 15 amino acids. Trimming took 0 bases from V and 7 from J; bases not matched to a gene: 5. Looked up from germline, CDR1 is KGHSH and CDR2 is LQKENI. Here the CDR3 DNA reads TGTGCCAGCTCACCACCCGGACTAGCGGGTTTGGAGCAGTACTTC. It specifies CASSPPGLAGLEQYF.

The chain uses TRBV5-4 and TRBJ2-1; tentatively, D is TRBD2 (6 bases). V lost 4 bases to trimming and J lost 0 bases, with 11 bases between them. CDR1 is SGHNT and CDR2 is YYREEE in the germline V gene (reference sequence). The CDR3 totals 15 residues. The CDR3 sequence: CASSPAGISYNEQFF. CDR3 bases: TGTGCCAGCAGCCCGGCGGGGATCTCCTACAATGAGCAGTTCTTC.

This clonotype was picked up a small number of times. This chain joins TRBV18 and TRBJ2-7, with 12 bases aligning to TRBD2. The V segment lost 0 bases and the J segment 0 bases; nucleotides outside the gene matches: 12. The CDR3 is made up of 20 amino acids. Germline lookup yields CDR1 KGHSH and CDR2 LQKENI. The CDR3 sequence is CASSPPDFWPSGRASYEQYF. CDR3 nucleotide sequence: TGTGCCAGCTCACCACCGGACTTCTGGCCTAGCGGGAGGGCCTCCTACGAGCAGTACTTC.

The V gene is TRBV19, the J gene TRBJ1-1; TRBD1 matches at 11 bases. Per the germline V gene, CDR1 is LNHDA and CDR2 is SQIVND (reference sequence). The CDR3 is made up of 14 amino acids. V shed 4 bases, J shed 6 bases, and the junction held 4 bases outside the gene matches. The CDR3 sequence is CASSRDRGGPEAFF. CDR3 nucleotides: TGTGCCAGTAGTAGGGACAGGGGGGGTCCTGAAGCTTTCTTT.

This clonotype was counted ten times or more. V gene TRBV5-1 combines with J gene TRBJ1-4, with TRBD1 matching 7 bases. After removal of 4 bases from V and 4 bases from J, the junction contained 7 bases not matched to a gene. The CDR3 is 15 amino acids. Per the germline V gene, CDR1 is SGHRS and CDR2 is YFSETQ. The DNA of the CDR3 is TGCGCCAGCAGCCTGCGGGGGACAGTTAATGAAAAACTGTTTTTT. Translation gives CASSLRGTVNEKLFF.

This clonotype was recorded many times. V is TRBV28 and J is TRBJ1-5, with D unresolved. The CDR3 length is 12 residues. In germline, CDR1 is MDHEN, CDR2 SYDVKM. With 6 bases removed from V and 4 bases from J, the gap between germline ends came to 7 bases. The CDR3 DNA reads TGTGCCAGCAGGCAGAAAAATCAGCCCCAGCATTTT. Translated: CASRQKNQPQHF.

This clonotype was seen a handful of times. The chain employs TRBV12-3 or TRBV12-4 and TRBJ2-3, with 9 bases that match TRBD1. V lost 6 bases to trimming and J lost 4 bases; unmatched junction nucleotides: 5. The CDR3 has 14 residues. The CDR3 nucleotides read TGTGCCAGCAGGTGGGACAGGGTGGCAGATACGCAGTATTTT. Encoded protein: CASRWDRVADTQYF.

This clonotype showed up many times. The chain uses TRBV11-1 and TRBJ1-2; 8 bases fit TRBD1. The CDR3 contains 18 residues. The V segment lost 2 bases and the J segment 2 bases; nucleotides outside the gene matches: 13. The V gene's germline CDR1 is SGHAT and CDR2 FQDESV (reference sequence). CDR3 region: CASSLSSEGDRRNYGYTF. In DNA, the CDR3 is TGTGCCAGCAGCTTATCGTCAGAAGGGGACAGGCGGAACTATGGCTACACCTTC. Based on the CDR3 plus reference TRBV11-1 and TRBJ1-2, the full variable domain is EAEVAQSPRYKITEKSQAVAFWCDPISGHATLYWYRQILGQGPELLVQFQDESVVDDSQLPKDRFSAERLKGVDSTLKIQPAELGDSAMYLCASSLSSEGDRRNYGYTFGSGTRLTVV.

There are a few counts of this clonotype. A much more abundant neighbour one base away suggests this may be a read error. The CDR3 sequence is CGSSFTGVSSYEQYF. CDR3 in DNA: TGTGGCAGCAGCTTTACAGGGGTTTCCTCCTACGAGCAGTACTTC. V is TRBV5-6 and J is TRBJ2-7; 7 bases line up with TRBD1. The CDR3 loop spans 15 amino acids. In germline, CDR1 is SGHDT, CDR2 YYEEEE. Combining the CDR3 with reference TRBV5-6 and TRBJ2-7 gives the whole variable domain DAGVTQSPTHLIKTRGQQVTLRCSPKSGHDTVSWYQQALGQGPQFIFQYYEEEERQRGNFPDRFSGHQFPNYSSELNVNALLLGDSALYLCGSSFTGVSSYEQYFGPGTRLTVT.

This clonotype was counted many times. The rearrangement uses TRBV28 and TRBJ1-3, with a weak D call TRBD1 (6 bases). Germline V gene data show CDR1 as MDHEN and CDR2 as SYDVKM. This CDR3 has 14 amino acids. Trimming cost V 10 bases and J 0 bases, with 13 bases left between them. The CDR3 DNA is TGTGCCACCGAACAGGGCGGCTCTGGAAACACCATATATTTT. Its protein is CATEQGGSGNTIYF.

Many counts were recorded for this clonotype. The V gene is TRBV5-5, the J gene TRBJ1-5; D is ambiguous. The length of the CDR3 is 16 residues. Germline values: CDR1 SGHKS, CDR2 YYEKEE (reference sequence). Trimming shortened V by 0 bases and J by 7 bases, and 17 bases separated the two germline ends. CDR3 nucleotide sequence: TGTGCCAGCAGCTTGGCCGGGGTTTTGGGGTCGCAGCCCCAGCATTTT. The encoded protein is CASSLAGVLGSQPQHF.

This clonotype was detected ten times or more. The chain employs TRBV6-5 and TRBJ2-2, with 12 bases identical to TRBD2. The CDR3 length is 18 residues. CDR1 MNHEY and CDR2 SVGAGI come from the germline V gene. V lost 1 base, J lost 4 bases, and 7 bases stayed unmatched. For the CDR3, the DNA is TGTGCCAGCAGTTACTGGTCTAGCGGGAGGGCCAGCACCGGGGAGCTGTTTTTT. It codes for CASSYWSSGRASTGELFF.

This clonotype was detected only once. This sequence may be a read error, since a much larger clone differs from it by one base. The V and J genes are TRBV6-9 and TRBJ2-7; no clear D. CDR1 and CDR2 (germline): MNHGY, SVAAGI. This CDR3 spans 15 amino acids. CDR3 residues: CAGSYSSGVSYEQYF. CDR3 bases: TGTGCCGGCAGTTACTCTTCTGGGGTGTCCTACGAGCAGTACTTC.

The rearrangement links TRBV9 to TRBJ2-5; tentative D call: TRBD1 (5 bases). The CDR3 loop spans 14 amino acids. Per the germline V gene, CDR1 is SGDLS and CDR2 is YYNGEE. Trimming cost V 0 bases and J 5 bases, with 11 bases left between them. This chain's CDR3 is CASSVEARAETQYF. DNA of the CDR3: TGTGCCAGCAGCGTAGAAGCCAGGGCGGAGACCCAGTACTTC.

This clonotype was counted many times. This chain links TRBV7-9 with TRBJ2-1, with D possibly called TRBD1 or TRBD2 (6 bases each). Trimming cost V 0 bases and J 7 bases, with 13 bases left between them. Germline V gives CDR1 SEHNR, CDR2 FQNEAQ (reference sequence). This CDR3 region has 15 residues. The DNA of the CDR3 is TGTGCCAGCAGCTTAGCAGCGGAGGGGGTAAATGAGCAGTTCTTC. It is translated as CASSLAAEGVNEQFF.